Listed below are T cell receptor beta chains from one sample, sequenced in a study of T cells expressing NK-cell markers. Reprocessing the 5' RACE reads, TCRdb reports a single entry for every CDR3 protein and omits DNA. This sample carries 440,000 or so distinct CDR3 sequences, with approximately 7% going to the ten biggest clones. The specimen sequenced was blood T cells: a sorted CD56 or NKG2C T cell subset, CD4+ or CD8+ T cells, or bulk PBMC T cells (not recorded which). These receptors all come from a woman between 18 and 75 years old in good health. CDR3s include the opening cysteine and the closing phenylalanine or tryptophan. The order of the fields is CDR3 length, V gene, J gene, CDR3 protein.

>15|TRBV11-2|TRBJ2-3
CASSPWKRGMDTQYF
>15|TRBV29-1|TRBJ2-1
CSVDKAGEPYNEQFF
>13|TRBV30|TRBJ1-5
CAWSAGWGQPQHF
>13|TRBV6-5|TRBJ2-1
CASSYSLHNEQFF
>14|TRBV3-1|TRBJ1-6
CASSQEGGNSPLHF
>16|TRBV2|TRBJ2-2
CASSEFVPPNTGELFF
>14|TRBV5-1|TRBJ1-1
CASSFVAGATEAFF
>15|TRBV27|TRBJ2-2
CASSLKASYTGELFF
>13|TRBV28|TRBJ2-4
CASSLWTSGVQYF
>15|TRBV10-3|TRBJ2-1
CAISDPGGTSIEQFF
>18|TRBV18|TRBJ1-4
CASSPRMGSQATNEKLFF
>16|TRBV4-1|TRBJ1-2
CASSQDLWGIDYGYTF
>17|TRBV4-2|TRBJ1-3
CASSPSVDGYSGNTIYF
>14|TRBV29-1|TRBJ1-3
CSVAIGISGNTIYF
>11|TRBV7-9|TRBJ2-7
CASSSRYEQYF
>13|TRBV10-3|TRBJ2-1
CAISPGYNNEQFF
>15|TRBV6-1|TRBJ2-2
CASKSGLANTGELFF
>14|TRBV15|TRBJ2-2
CATSRGGQAGELFF
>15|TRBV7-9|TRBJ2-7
CASSLAWTGTYEQYF
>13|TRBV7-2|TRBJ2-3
CASSLNNPDTQYF
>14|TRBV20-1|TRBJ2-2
CSPVVLTNTGELFF
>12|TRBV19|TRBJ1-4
CASKDWDSLLFF
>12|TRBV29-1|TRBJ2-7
CSVVGSGYEQYF
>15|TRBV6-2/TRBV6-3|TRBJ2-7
CASSPVGGKEGEQYF
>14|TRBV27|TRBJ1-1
CATSWASGDTEAFF
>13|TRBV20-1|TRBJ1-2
CSASEHYLLGYTF
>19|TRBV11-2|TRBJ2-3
CASSLIPLASPKSTDTQYF
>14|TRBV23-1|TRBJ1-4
CASSQSRPHEKLFF
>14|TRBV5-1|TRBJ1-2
CASSLGDTNYGYTF
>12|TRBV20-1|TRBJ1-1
CSASESGTGAFF
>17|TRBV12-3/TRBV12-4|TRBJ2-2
CASSFYGLADNTGELFF
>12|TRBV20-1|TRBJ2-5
CSASPGGETQYF
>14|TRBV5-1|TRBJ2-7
CASSLSFDLYEQYF
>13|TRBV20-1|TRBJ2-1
CSASGGGYNEQFF
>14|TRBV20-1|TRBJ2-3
CSATLAGLTDTQYF
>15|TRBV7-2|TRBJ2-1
CASQIRQGSYNEQFF
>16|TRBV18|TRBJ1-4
CASSRSTGGGFEKLFF
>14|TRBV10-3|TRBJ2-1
CAIKGPKDYNEQFF
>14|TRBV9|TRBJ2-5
CASSPWGGGETQYF
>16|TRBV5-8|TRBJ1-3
CASSPRTGLSGNTIYF